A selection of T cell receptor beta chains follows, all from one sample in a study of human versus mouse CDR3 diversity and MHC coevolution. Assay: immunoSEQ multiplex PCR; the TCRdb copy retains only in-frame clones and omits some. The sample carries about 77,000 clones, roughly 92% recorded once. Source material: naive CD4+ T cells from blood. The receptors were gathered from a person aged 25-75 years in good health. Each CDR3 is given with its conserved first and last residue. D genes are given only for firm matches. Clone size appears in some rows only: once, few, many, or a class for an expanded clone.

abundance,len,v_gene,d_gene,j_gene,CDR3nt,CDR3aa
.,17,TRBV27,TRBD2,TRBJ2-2,TGTGCCAGCAGTCAGACTAGCGGGAGGGCCCACGGCGGGGAGCTGTTTTTT,CASSQTSGRAHGGELFF
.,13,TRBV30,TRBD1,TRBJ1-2,TGTGCCTGGAGTGTAACAGGGGGCGTCGGCTACACCTTC,CAWSVTGGVGYTF
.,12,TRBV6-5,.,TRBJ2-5,TGTGCCAGCAGTTACTCGAGGGAGACCCAGTACTTC,CASSYSRETQYF
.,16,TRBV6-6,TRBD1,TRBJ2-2,TGTGCCAGCAGTTGGGGACAGGGTGGCAACACCGGGGAGCTGTTTTTT,CASSWGQGGNTGELFF
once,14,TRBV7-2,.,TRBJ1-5,TGTGCCAGCAGCTCCCGACAGGGCAATCAGCCCCAGCATTTT,CASSSRQGNQPQHF
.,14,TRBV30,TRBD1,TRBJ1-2,TGTGCCTGGACCGGACAGGGCGCTAACTATGGCTACACCTTC,CAWTGQGANYGYTF
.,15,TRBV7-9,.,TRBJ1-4,TGTGCCAGCAGCTTATGGACAGTGGCTACTGAAAAACTGTTTTTT,CASSLWTVATEKLFF
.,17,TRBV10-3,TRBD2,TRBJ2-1,TGTGCCATCAGTGAAGGACTAGCGGGGGCCTTCTACAATGAGCAGTTCTTC,CAISEGLAGAFYNEQFF
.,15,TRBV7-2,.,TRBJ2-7,TGTGCCAGCAGCTTAGCGAGTGGACAATCCTACGAGCAGTACTTC,CASSLASGQSYEQYF
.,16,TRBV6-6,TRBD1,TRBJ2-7,TGTGCCAGCAGGCACCGAGTAGGGGGCAAGGATTACGAGCAGTACTTC,CASRHRVGGKDYEQYF
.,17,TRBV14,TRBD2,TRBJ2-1,TGTGCCAGCAGCCCGACCCTAGCGGGGGTCAGTTACAATGAGCAGTTCTTC,CASSPTLAGVSYNEQFF
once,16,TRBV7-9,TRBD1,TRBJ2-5,TGTGCCAGCAGCGCGGAAGGGAGACAGGGTCCGGAGACCCAGTACTTC,CASSAEGRQGPETQYF
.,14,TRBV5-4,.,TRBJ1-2,TGTGCCAGCAGCCTGGTGGGGGGGACCGGTGGCTACACCTTC,CASSLVGGTGGYTF
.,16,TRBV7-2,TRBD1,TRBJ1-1,TGTGCCAGCACCGGACCCGGGACAGGGATGAACACTGAAGCTTTCTTT,CASTGPGTGMNTEAFF
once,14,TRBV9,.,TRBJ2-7,TGTGCCAGCAGCGTAGAGCCAAGCTCCTACGAGCAGTACTTC,CASSVEPSSYEQYF
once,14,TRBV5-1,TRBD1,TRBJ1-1,TGCGCCAGCAGCTTCCCGGCAGGGGGGACTGAAGCTTTCTTT,CASSFPAGGTEAFF
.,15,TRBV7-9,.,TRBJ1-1,TGTGCCAGCAGCTTAATGGGGCCGTGGACCTTGGGAGCTTTCTTT,CASSLMGPWTLGAFF
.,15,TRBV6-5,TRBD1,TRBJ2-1,TGTGCCAGCAGCCCGGACAGGGGTGGCCACAATGAGCAGTTCTTC,CASSPDRGGHNEQFF
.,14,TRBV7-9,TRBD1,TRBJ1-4,TGTGCCAGCACCCAGGGACAGTTTGGTGAAAAACTGTTTTTT,CASTQGQFGEKLFF